The source of this T cell receptor (beta chain) is a study of T cells expressing NK-cell markers. The germline CDR1 and CDR2 sequences are DFQATT and SNEGSKA (reference sequence). This CDR3 has 15 amino acids. Each CDR3 protein gets one entry in TCRdb, which reprocessed the 5' RACE reads and gives no DNA. In all, the sample yields almost 450,000 distinct CDR3 sequences. The rearrangement joins TRBV20-1 to TRBJ2-1; lacking DNA, the TRBD2 call made by TCRdb goes unchecked. This receptor was identified in a woman between 18 and 69 years old in good health. The source material was blood T cells: a sorted CD56 or NKG2C T cell subset, CD4+ or CD8+ T cells, or bulk PBMC T cells (not recorded which). Here the CDR3 reads CSAVSAGAENNEQFF.